These T cell receptor beta chains were read from a single sample in a study of CD8 T cells in ankylosing spondylitis. TCRdb re-called the 5' RACE reads with MiXCR, one entry per CDR3 protein. The sample records 330,000 or so distinct CDR3 sequences, under 8.5% being singletons. Sequencing used blood, either unsorted or a sorted T cell fraction (not recorded which). The source of these receptors is a male donor with ankylosing spondylitis. Each CDR3 is given with its conserved first and last residue. Fields, in order: D gene, V gene, J gene, clone size, CDR3 DNA, CDR3 protein. The D gene is left open where the match is weak. Some rows mark clone size as missing; the rest say once, few, many or name a class of expanded clone.

TRBD1	TRBV29-1	TRBJ2-1	many	TGCAGCGTTGCCAGGGGGCGGGATGAGCAGTTCTTC	CSVARGRDEQFF
.	TRBV5-1	TRBJ2-1	many	TGCGCCAGCAGCAAAGGTAATGAGCAGTTCTTC	CASSKGNEQFF
.	TRBV7-6	TRBJ2-7	few	TGTGCCAGCAGCTTAGCGCAGATAGGGGCCTACGAGCAGTACTTC	CASSLAQIGAYEQYF
TRBD1	TRBV29-1	TRBJ2-5	few	TGCAGCGCTACCCGGGACAGGGGCCAAGAGACCCAGTACTTC	CSATRDRGQETQYF
.	TRBV20-1	TRBJ1-3	.	TGCAGTGCTAGAGATTCTCGAGGGGCAGGAAACACCATATATTTT	CSARDSRGAGNTIYF
.	TRBV27	TRBJ1-2	.	TGTGCCAGCAGTCCGGCAGTAATGGATGGCTACACCTTC	CASSPAVMDGYTF
TRBD1	TRBV5-1	TRBJ1-1	many	TGCGCCAGCAGCTTACGACAGGGGAACACTGAAGCTTTCTTT	CASSLRQGNTEAFF
TRBD2	TRBV7-8	TRBJ2-1	.	TGTGCCAGCAGCTTGATAGCGGGAGGGGTGTATGAGCAGTTCTTC	CASSLIAGGVYEQFF
TRBD2	TRBV7-9	TRBJ2-1	few	TGTGCCAGCAGCTCGGGGGGGACTAGCGGCTACAATGAGCAGTTCTTC	CASSSGGTSGYNEQFF
.	TRBV6-1	TRBJ1-2	.	TGTGCCAGCAGACTCCGAGAGAGAGGCTTGGGTGGCTACACCTTC	CASRLRERGLGGYTF
.	TRBV12-3/TRBV12-4	TRBJ1-5	few	TGTGCCAGCAGTTACACAGGGACGGGTCAGCCCCAGCATTTT	CASSYTGTGQPQHF